This entry lists 13 T cell receptor beta chains sequenced from one sample in a study of blood T cells in healthy people across ages. A J-beta primer mix and a sample-barcoded 5' primer were used in a second PCR of roughly 7 to 12 cycles. TCRdb independently ran MiXCR on the 5' RACE reads; one entry per CDR3 protein. In the table there are 1.5 million to 2 million distinct CDR3 sequences, less than 50% of which are singletons. The sequenced sample consisted of blood. The receptor source for this set is a woman in her thirties or forties in good health.

The chain recombines TRBV29-1 with TRBJ2-5; D possibly corresponds to TRBD2 (7 bases). Germline-derived CDR1 and CDR2 are SQVTM and ANQGSEA. The CDR3 totals 15 residues. Deletions cut 3 bases from V and 5 bases from J, with 19 bases between. CDR3 coding DNA: TGCAGCGTTGATCCCCCGACTGAGGGGGGGGAGACCCAGTACTTC. This translates into CSVDPPTEGGETQYF.

This chain links TRBV7-2 with TRBJ2-2, with D possibly matching TRBD1 (5 bases). V was pared by 2 bases and J by 4 bases, with 11 bases between. CDR3 length: 15 residues. Germline V CDR1 and CDR2: SGHTA, FQGNSA. This CDR3 reads CASSLWQGSTGELFF. CDR3 nucleotide sequence: TGTGCCAGCAGCTTATGGCAGGGTTCCACCGGGGAGCTGTTTTTT.

The chain couples TRBV5-1 to TRBJ2-7; possible D gene TRBD2, 5 bases. Trimming took 6 bases from V and 0 from J, leaving 13 bases between them. The CDR3 totals 14 residues. CDR1 is SGHRS and CDR2 is YFSETQ in the germline V gene. CDR3 in amino acids: CASNEGLDSYEQYF. DNA for the CDR3: TGCGCCAGCAACGAAGGACTGGACTCCTACGAGCAGTACTTC.

This chain links TRBV12-3 or TRBV12-4 with TRBJ2-5; D is uncertain. The CDR3 contains 11 residues. V shed 6 bases and J shed 11 bases, with 13 bases lying between them. Here the CDR3 reads CASRRYNEQYF. DNA of the CDR3: TGTGCCAGCAGACGTTACAATGAGCAGTACTTC.

Concerning this clonotype itself: A single base separates this from a much larger clone, so it may be a read error. The chain uses TRBV7-9 and TRBJ2-5; 8 bases line up with TRBD2. This CDR3 region has 13 residues. Trimming removed 11 bases from V and 11 bases from J; junction bases left unmatched: 16. Germline lookup yields CDR1 SEHNR and CDR2 FQNEAQ (reference sequence). CDR3 nucleotide sequence: TGTGCCGCCGGGCGCGGGAGGATCGATGAGCAGTACTTC. It codes for CAAGRGRIDEQYF.

Note on this clonotype: One end of the junction varies from germline; a read error may be responsible. The V call is TRBV7-7, the J call TRBJ2-7; TRBD2 might be the D (6 bases). Germline V lookup: CDR1 SSHAT, CDR2 FNYEAQ (reference sequence). The CDR3 has 15 residues. CDR3 residues: CASSSGGDPYNEQYF. The CDR3 region has the DNA TGTGCTAGCAGCTCGGGCGGGGATCCCTACAATGAGCAGTACTTC.

J is TRBJ1-1 and V is TRBV12-3 or TRBV12-4, with a possible D match to TRBD1 (5 bases). The CDR3 loop spans 16 amino acids. Between the trimmed V and J ends, which lost 3 bases and 1 base, there was a span of 15 bases. The CDR3 spells CASSLRQGRGNTEAFF. CDR3 coding DNA: TGTGCCAGCAGTTTGAGGCAGGGAAGAGGGAACACTGAAGCTTTCTTT.

This chain links TRBV7-8 with TRBJ1-2; D remains ambiguous. Germline CDR1 is SGHVS and CDR2 is FQNEAQ. Trimming shortened V by 5 bases and J by 1 base, and 17 bases separated the two germline ends. The CDR3 has 16 residues. The CDR3 DNA sequence: TGTGCCAGCAGCCCCTCTAGGGTGGAGGTTAACTATGGCTACACCTTC. It is translated as CASSPSRVEVNYGYTF.

This clonotype has more than one count but fewer than ten. The chain couples TRBV7-9 to TRBJ1-6; 10 nucleotides match TRBD1. The trim removed 5 bases at V and 2 bases at J, leaving 3 bases unmatched. Per the germline V gene, CDR1 is SEHNR and CDR2 is FQNEAQ (reference sequence). There are 16 residues in the CDR3. The CDR3 spells CASSRGQGPYNSPLHF. As DNA, the CDR3 is TGTGCCAGCAGCCGGGGACAGGGGCCCTATAATTCACCCCTCCACTTT.

The chain combines TRBV10-3 with TRBJ2-3; D unclear. Germline lookup yields CDR1 ENHRY and CDR2 SYGVKD. The CDR3 loop spans 15 amino acids. The ends were cut back, 2 bases at V and 6 bases at J, with 15 bases in the middle. The CDR3 protein is CAISEKMTIFDTQYF. For the CDR3, the DNA is TGTGCCATCAGTGAGAAGATGACCATCTTCGATACGCAGTATTTT.

This clonotype came up a few times. The genes are TRBV24-1 and TRBJ2-5; D assignment may be TRBD1 or TRBD2 (5 bases each). CDR1 KGHDR and CDR2 SFDVKD come from the germline V gene. Trimming took off 5 bases at V and 13 bases at J, with 19 bases between the two ends. CDR3 length: 13 residues. CDR3 in DNA: TGTGCCACCAGTGGGGAGTCTGACAGACTATTGTACTTC. It translates to CATSGESDRLLYF.

The gene calls are TRBV6-5 and TRBJ2-7; D is uncertain. V dropped 5 bases and J dropped 3 bases, with 11 bases sitting between them. Germline loops: CDR1 MNHEY, CDR2 SVGAGI. This CDR3 has 13 amino acids. CDR3: CASSETAFYEQYF. In DNA form, the CDR3 reads TGTGCCAGCAGTGAAACAGCATTCTACGAGCAGTACTTC.

This clonotype was counted at least ten times. The chain is built from TRBV6-6 and TRBJ2-3; D gene uncertain. Germline assignment: CDR1 MNHNY and CDR2 SVGAGI (reference sequence). V shed 6 bases and J shed 1 base, with 8 bases lying between them. The CDR3 sequence is 13 residues long. For the CDR3, the DNA is TGTGCCAGCAGGCCCTCCGGCACAGATACGCAGTATTTT. Protein product: CASRPSGTDTQYF.